The T cell receptor (beta chain) under discussion was sequenced for a study of blood T cell repertoires in COVID-19. Assay: immunoSEQ multiplex PCR; the TCRdb copy retains only in-frame clones and omits some. The profile shows 250,000 or so clones, roughly 86% of them singletons. V dropped 4 bases and J dropped 1; count of bases not matched to a gene: 4. This CDR3 has 15 residues. Germline values: CDR1 KGHSH, CDR2 LQKENI. This TCR was recovered from a woman aged 60-70 years with COVID-19, enrolled during active disease. The sample consisted of peripheral blood. The chain combines TRBV18 with TRBJ1-1; TRBD1 agrees at 9 bases. The CDR3: CASSLNRGQNTEAFF. CDR3 bases: TGTGCCAGCTCACTCAACAGGGGGCAGAACACTGAAGCTTTCTTT.